This T cell receptor (beta chain) was obtained from a study of shared clonotypes between healthy human individuals. In the study overall: The study enrolled two women and a few men aged 18 to 49.

Over several immunoSEQ plates, each subset's genomic DNA was distributed in even portions. Some clones are missing from TCRdb's copy, which holds only in-frame ones; the method was immunoSEQ multiplex PCR. The profile shows under 1 million clones, 80% to 95% of them singletons. Naive CD8 cells lacked CD45RO, underwent positive selection for CCR7 and left out terminally differentiated effector memory CD45RA+ cells. All donors qualified as healthy HIV-negative adults and had experienced no recent acute infections or vaccinations. This clonotype originated in a young man in good health. The sequencing input was naive CD8+ T cells sorted from blood.

The CDR3 DNA reads TGTGCCACCAGCAGAGCGGGCGCCGGTGAAAAACTGTTTTTT. Translating gives CATSRAGAGEKLFF. The chain recombines TRBV15 with TRBJ1-4; the D is unclear. The CDR3 runs to 14 residues. Germline loops: CDR1 LNHNV, CDR2 YYDKDF (reference sequence). The V end lost 1 base, the J end lost 7 bases, and 10 bases lay between the germline ends. The entire variable domain, with the rest obtained from reference TRBV15 and TRBJ1-4, is as follows: DAMVIQNPRYQVTQFGKPVTLSCSQTLNHNVMYWYQQKSSQAPKLLFHYYDKDFNNEADTPDNFQSRRPNTSFCFLDIRSPGLGDTAMYLCATSRAGAGEKLFFGSGTQLSVL.